This TCR beta chain was sequenced for a study of blood T cells in healthy people across ages. This CDR3 region has 12 residues. Trimming removed 4 bases from V and 5 bases from J, with 5 bases in between. Per germline, CDR1 KGHSH and CDR2 LQKENI. Next came a second PCR, run for roughly 6 to 11 cycles, which used a sample-barcoded 5' primer along with a J-beta primer mix. One entry per CDR3 protein, called by TCRdb with MiXCR from the 5' RACE reads. The sample has around 1,700,000 distinct CDR3 sequences, about 30% seen once. The sample comprised blood. The receptor was derived from a woman between 25 and 40 years old in good health. This chain links TRBV18 with TRBJ1-4; D not resolved. CDR3 loop: CASSQQNEKLFF. The CDR3 nucleotides are TGTGCCAGCTCACAACAGAATGAAAAACTGTTTTTT.